The TCR beta chain described here comes from a study of shared clonotypes between healthy human individuals. Some clones are missing from TCRdb's copy, which holds only in-frame ones; the method was immunoSEQ multiplex PCR. The sample includes some 700,000 clones, about 92% of them seen just once. V gave up 7 bases and J gave up 3 bases, with 19 bases separating them. This CDR3 has 16 amino acids. The germline CDR1 and CDR2 sequences are SEHNR and FQNEAQ (reference sequence). The source material was memory CD8+ T cells from PBMCs. The sample's subset: CD45RO+ cells pooled with CCR7-negative TemRA cells. The TCR was taken from a man between 18 and 29 years old in good health. Some clones in this sample may be carry-over from other donors' samples. V usage is TRBV7-9 and J usage is TRBJ1-3; D remains unclear. This chain's CDR3 is CASNKKERAIGNTIYF. The CDR3 DNA sequence: TGTGCCAGCAACAAAAAAGAGAGGGCTATTGGAAACACCATATATTTT. The whole variable domain, remainder taken from reference TRBV7-9 and TRBJ1-3, is DTGVSQNPRHKITKRGQNVTFRCDPISEHNRLYWYRQTLGQGPEFLTYFQNEAQLEKSRLLSDRFSAERPKGSFSTLEIQRTEQGDSAMYLCASNKKERAIGNTIYFGEGSWLTVV.